This TCR beta chain is from a study of human T cells and chemical hapten exposure. About the research overall: Variation in per-sample TCR yields came mainly from small pooled library volume differences.

Individual cDNA molecules had unique molecular identifiers attached to them by the library. One entry per CDR3 protein results from TCRdb running MiXCR on the RACE reads. Here the sample spans tens of thousands of distinct CDR3 sequences, around 5.9% being singletons. Described time point: healthy volunteer bleed at 6 weeks. The authors extracted total RNA from unfractionated whole blood. Trimming left V 0 bases short and J 7 bases short, with 16 bases between. The CDR3 consists of 16 residues. Germline assignment: CDR1 SGHAT and CDR2 FQNNGV. The sample taken for sequencing was whole blood. The chain is built from TRBV11-2 and TRBJ2-1; the D gene is possibly TRBD2 (7 bases). The TCR was taken from a human donor in good health. Some clones in this sample may be carry-over from other donors' samples. The CDR3 nucleotides are TGTGCCAGCAGCTTAGATTCTGCGGGGGCCCTTAATGAGCAGTTCTTC. Translated, it gives CASSLDSAGALNEQFF.